This T cell receptor (beta chain) comes out of a study of cytomegalovirus exposure and HLA in healthy donors. Across the study: From HLA-typed donors, an early data release held tens of millions of unique TCRs.

Comments on this clone: The antigen is undetermined.

Both 60 Vbeta primers and 13 Jbeta primers went into the PCR. Using immunoSEQ multiplex PCR, the repertoire was profiled, and TCRdb retains in-frame clones only, with some absent. The sample has more than 150,000 clones; approximately 85% are singletons. Regarding the study as a whole: Analyzed later, most CMV-associated TCR beta chains appeared HLA-restricted. Likely technical artifact: a cluster of highly shared sequence variants. Later, an analysis showed that TCR beta chains associated with HLA were more clonally expanded than others that were equally common.

Germline CDR1 is SGHAT and CDR2 is FQNNGV. V was shortened by 5 bases and J by 3 bases, with 17 bases between the two germline ends. This CDR3 is built from 15 residues. The rearrangement uses TRBV11-2 and TRBJ2-7; possibly TRBD1 for D (5 bases). The sequence derives from a man aged 18 to 29 in good health and CMV-seropositive. Sequencing was done on a sample of PBMCs. The CDR3 region is CASSPDDRANYEQYF. The CDR3 DNA reads TGTGCCAGCAGCCCTGACGACAGAGCCAACTACGAGCAGTACTTC.